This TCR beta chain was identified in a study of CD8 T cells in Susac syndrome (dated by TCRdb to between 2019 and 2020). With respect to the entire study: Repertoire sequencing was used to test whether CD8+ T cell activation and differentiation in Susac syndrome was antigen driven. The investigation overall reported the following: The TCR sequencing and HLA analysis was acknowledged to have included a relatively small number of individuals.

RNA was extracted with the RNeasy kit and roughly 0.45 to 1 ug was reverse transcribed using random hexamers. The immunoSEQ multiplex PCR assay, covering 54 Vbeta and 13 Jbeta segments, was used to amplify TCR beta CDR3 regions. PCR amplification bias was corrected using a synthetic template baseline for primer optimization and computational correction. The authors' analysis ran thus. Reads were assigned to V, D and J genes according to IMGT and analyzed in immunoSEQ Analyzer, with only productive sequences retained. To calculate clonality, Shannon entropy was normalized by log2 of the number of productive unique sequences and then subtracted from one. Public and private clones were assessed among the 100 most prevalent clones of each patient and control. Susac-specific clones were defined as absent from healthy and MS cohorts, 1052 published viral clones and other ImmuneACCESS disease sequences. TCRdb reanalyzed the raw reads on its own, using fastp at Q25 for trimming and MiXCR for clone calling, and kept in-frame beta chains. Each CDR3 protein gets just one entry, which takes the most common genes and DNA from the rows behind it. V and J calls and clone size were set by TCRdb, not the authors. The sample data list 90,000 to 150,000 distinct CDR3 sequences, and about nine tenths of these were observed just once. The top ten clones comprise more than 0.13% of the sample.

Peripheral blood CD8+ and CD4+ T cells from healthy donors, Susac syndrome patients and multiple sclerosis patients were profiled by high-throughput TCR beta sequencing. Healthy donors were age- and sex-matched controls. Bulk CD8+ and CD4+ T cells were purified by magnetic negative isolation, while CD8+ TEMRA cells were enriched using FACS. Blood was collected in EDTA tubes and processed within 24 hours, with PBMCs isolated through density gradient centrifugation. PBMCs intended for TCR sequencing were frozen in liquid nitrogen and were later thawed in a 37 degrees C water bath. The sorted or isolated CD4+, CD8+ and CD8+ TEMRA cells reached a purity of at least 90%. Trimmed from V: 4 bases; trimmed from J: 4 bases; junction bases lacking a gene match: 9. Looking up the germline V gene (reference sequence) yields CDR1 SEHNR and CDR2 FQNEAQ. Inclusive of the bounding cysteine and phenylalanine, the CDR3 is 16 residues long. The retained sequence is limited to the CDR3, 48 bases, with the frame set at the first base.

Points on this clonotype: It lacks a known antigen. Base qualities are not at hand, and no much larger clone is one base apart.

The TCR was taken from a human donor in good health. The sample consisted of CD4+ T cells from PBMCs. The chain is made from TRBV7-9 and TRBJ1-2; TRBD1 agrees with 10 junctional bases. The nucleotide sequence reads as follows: TGTGCCAGCAGCTCCACCGGGACAGGGGAGGGCTATGGCTACACCTTC. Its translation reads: CASSSTGTGEGYGYTF.